This TCR beta chain is from a study of T cell responses to AZD1222 COVID-19 vaccine. Method: immunoSEQ multiplex PCR; TCRdb's copy keeps in-frame clones and lacks some. Among some 120,000 clones listed, roughly 90% were seen once. This clone was seen once. The CDR3 runs 14 residues. Germline trimming cut 4 bases from V and 1 base from J; bases unmatched to any gene: 3. Germline-derived CDR1 and CDR2 are SGHRS and YFSETQ. The sequence was obtained from an adult in good health. This chain joins TRBV5-1 and TRBJ1-2, with TRBD1 matching over 8 bases. Here the sequenced sample was peripheral blood, taken on day 0 of AZD1222 vaccination. The CDR3 region is CASSPGQDNYGYTF. The CDR3 nucleotides read TGCGCCAGCAGCCCGGGACAGGATAACTATGGCTACACCTTC.